A selection of T cell receptor beta chains follows, all from one sample in a study of blood T cell repertoires in COVID-19. Assay: immunoSEQ multiplex PCR; the TCRdb copy retains only in-frame clones and omits some. The sample consists of roughly 380,000 clones, 80% to 90% of them appearing once. The sample taken for sequencing was PBMCs or T cells enriched from blood (not recorded which). Source of these receptors: a man aged 25-45 years who had recovered from COVID-19. The CDR3 runs from the conserved cysteine through the conserved F or W. A D gene is named only where the DNA matches it firmly. Clone size appears in some rows only: once, few, many, or a class for an expanded clone.

-,TRBJ2-7,12,TRBV6-1,-,CASSEQGYEQYF,TGTGCCAGCAGTGAACAGGGCTACGAGCAGTACTTC
once,TRBJ1-2,15,TRBV21-1,-,CASITDRGRNYGYTF,TGTGCCAGCATCACCGACAGGGGCCGTAACTATGGCTACACCTTC
-,TRBJ2-1,16,TRBV15,TRBD2,CATSARGAGGVDEQFF,TGTGCCACCAGCGCTCGTGGGGCGGGGGGCGTCGATGAGCAGTTCTTC
once,TRBJ2-3,19,TRBV12-5,TRBD1,CASGLVLSLTGDPTDTQYF,TGTGCTAGTGGTTTGGTACTTAGTCTGACAGGGGACCCCACAGATACGCAGTATTTT
-,TRBJ2-3,14,TRBV2,-,CASKAAGATDTQYF,TGTGCCAGCAAGGCGGCGGGGGCCACAGATACGCAGTATTTT
-,TRBJ1-4,16,TRBV9,TRBD1,CASSVGGQGGNEKLFF,TGTGCCAGCAGCGTAGGTGGACAGGGGGGGAATGAAAAACTGTTTTTT
once,TRBJ1-2,13,TRBV19,-,CASADLGNYGYTF,TGTGCCAGTGCGGATTTGGGTAACTATGGCTACACCTTC
-,TRBJ2-7,13,TRBV5-1,-,CASSFGSGKEQYF,TGCGCCAGCAGCTTTGGATCAGGGAAAGAGCAGTACTTC
-,TRBJ2-3,18,TRBV6-2/TRBV6-3,TRBD1,CASSYTPRDRPSTDTQYF,TGTGCCAGCAGTTACACCCCACGGGACAGGCCTAGCACAGATACGCAGTATTTT
-,TRBJ2-5,16,TRBV19,TRBD2,CASRPTHGGAGETQYF,TGTGCCAGTAGGCCCACGCACGGGGGGGCCGGGGAGACCCAGTACTTC
-,TRBJ1-1,13,TRBV29-1,-,CSVETGDYTEAFF,TGCAGCGTTGAGACGGGGGATTACACTGAAGCTTTCTTT
-,TRBJ2-1,14,TRBV25-1,-,CASSEWTAYNEQFF,TGTGCCAGCAGTGAATGGACAGCCTACAATGAGCAGTTCTTC
-,TRBJ1-6,12,TRBV27,-,CASGGADSPLHF,TGTGCCAGCGGTGGAGCCGATTCACCCCTCCACTTT
-,TRBJ1-1,12,TRBV13,TRBD1,CASTQGFGEAFF,TGTGCCAGTACACAGGGGTTCGGTGAAGCTTTCTTT
-,TRBJ1-1,12,TRBV6-2/TRBV6-3,-,CASSPRDTEAFF,TGTGCCAGCAGCCCCCGGGACACTGAAGCTTTCTTT
-,TRBJ2-7,14,TRBV10-1,-,CASSDGRTSYEQYF,TGCGCCAGCAGTGATGGCAGAACCTCCTACGAGCAGTACTTC
-,TRBJ2-3,15,TRBV19,-,CASSIDHSYSDTQYF,TGTGCCAGTAGTATAGATCATTCCTATTCAGATACGCAGTATTTT
-,TRBJ2-7,15,TRBV27,-,CASSLSGSGSYEQYF,TGTGCCAGCAGTTTGTCAGGGTCCGGCTCCTACGAGCAGTACTTC
-,TRBJ1-2,15,TRBV19,TRBD1,CASSEPGQPNYGYTF,TGTGCCAGTAGTGAACCGGGACAGCCTAACTATGGCTACACCTTC
-,TRBJ1-3,13,TRBV11-3,-,CASSPDGGNTIYF,TGTGCCAGCAGCCCCGACGGAGGTAACACCATATATTTT
once,TRBJ2-3,14,TRBV6-2/TRBV6-3,-,CASSRTESTDTQYF,TGTGCCAGCAGCCGGACAGAAAGCACAGATACGCAGTATTTT
-,TRBJ2-1,15,TRBV4-1,TRBD2,CASSQDPGLRNEQFF,TGCGCCAGCAGCCAAGATCCGGGACTAAGAAATGAGCAGTTCTTC
-,TRBJ2-6,18,TRBV9,TRBD1,CASSIRTGADSGANVLTF,TGTGCCAGCAGCATAAGGACAGGAGCCGACTCTGGGGCCAACGTCCTGACTTTC
-,TRBJ1-1,16,TRBV7-2,TRBD1,CASSLEGAGVWAEAFF,TGTGCCAGCAGCTTAGAGGGGGCAGGGGTATGGGCTGAAGCTTTCTTT
once,TRBJ1-1,15,TRBV18,-,CASSRPPGLNTEAFF,TGTGCCAGCTCACGGCCTCCGGGGTTAAACACTGAAGCTTTCTTT
once,TRBJ2-1,14,TRBV5-1,-,CASLPGGPVGEQFF,TGCGCCAGCCTCCCGGGGGGCCCGGTGGGTGAGCAGTTCTTC
few,TRBJ1-1,14,TRBV7-9,-,CASSLRHRNTEAFF,TGTGCCAGCAGCTTACGGCACAGGAACACTGAAGCTTTCTTT
-,TRBJ2-1,13,TRBV5-1,-,CASSLTDYNEQFF,TGCGCCAGCAGCTTAACAGACTACAATGAGCAGTTCTTC
-,TRBJ1-1,14,TRBV7-9,TRBD1,CASSGTGDLVEAFF,TGTGCCAGCTCCGGGACAGGGGATTTGGTGGAAGCTTTCTTT
-,TRBJ2-1,13,TRBV29-1,TRBD1,CSVGQDIMGEQFF,TGCAGCGTCGGACAGGACATCATGGGTGAGCAGTTCTTC
-,TRBJ1-2,14,TRBV30,-,CAWSEGYDGNGYTF,TGTGCCTGGAGTGAGGGGTACGACGGTAATGGCTACACCTTC